Below, one T cell receptor beta chain is given with its context. The antigen is undetermined. The source of the sample is a study of CD4 T cells in relation to SARS-CoV-2 and coronaviruses. About the research overall: The restricting HLA molecule for shared crossreactive spike epitopes was mapped.

Study observations and caveats: Compared with monoreactive clones, crossreactive clones showed significantly weaker SARS-CoV-2 expansion.

CDR3 length: 16 residues. The V gene lost 5 bases and the J gene lost 4 bases, with 20 bases spanning the gap. The germline gives CDR1 LGHDT, CDR2 YNNKEL (reference sequence). Sequenced by immunoSEQ multiplex PCR; TCRdb stores in-frame clones only, minus some. The sample includes tens of thousands of clones, approximately 83% of them seen just once. The sample taken for sequencing was memory CD4+ T cells from PBMCs. The TCR originated in an adult with COVID-19. V and J are TRBV3-1 (or the pseudogene TRBV3-2) and TRBJ1-1, with a weak D call TRBD1 (5 bases). Here the CDR3 reads CASSVRDGRVSTEAFF. The CDR3 DNA reads TGTGCCAGCAGCGTCAGGGATGGGCGAGTAAGCACTGAAGCTTTCTTT.